This passage covers 25 T cell receptor beta chains from one sample sequenced in a study of blood T cell repertoires in COVID-19. Some clones are missing from TCRdb's copy, which holds only in-frame ones; the method was immunoSEQ multiplex PCR. The table lists 53,000 or so clones, roughly 85% of them singletons. The specimen was peripheral blood. The receptors derive from a man in his sixties with acute or convalescent COVID-19.

The V gene is TRBV28, the J gene TRBJ1-2; D gene unclear. The germline V gene has CDR1 MDHEN and CDR2 SYDVKM. This CDR3 has 13 amino acids. V lost 6 bases to trimming and J lost 5 bases, with 13 bases between them. CDR3 loop: CASSLTDKYGYTF. The CDR3 nucleotides are TGTGCCAGCAGCCTTACCGACAAGTATGGCTACACCTTC.

This clone was detected a few times. This rearrangement joins TRBV28 to TRBJ2-5, with 7 positions matching TRBD2. The CDR3 is 15 amino acids. Germline V gene lookup returns CDR1 MDHEN and CDR2 SYDVKM. V dropped 6 bases and J dropped 5; count of bases not matched to a gene: 12. The CDR3, as DNA: TGTGCCAGCAGCCTTCAAGTAGCGGGTGGGGAGACCCAGTACTTC. Translated: CASSLQVAGGETQYF.

The gene calls are TRBV7-9 and TRBJ1-2, with 9 bases identical to TRBD1. This CDR3 has 14 residues. Germline CDR1 is SEHNR and CDR2 is FQNEAQ (reference sequence). The V segment lost 8 bases and the J segment 4 bases; nucleotides outside the gene matches: 8. The CDR3 DNA reads TGTGCCAGCGGCCCCCGGGACAGGGTCTATGGCTACACCTTC. It specifies CASGPRDRVYGYTF.

V and J are TRBV28 and TRBJ2-7; 7 positions agree with TRBD1. The CDR3 has 14 amino acids. Germline V gives CDR1 MDHEN, CDR2 SYDVKM. Losses at the gene ends were 5 bases for V and 5 bases for J; bases not matched to a gene: 9. CDR3 protein: CASSGRLDRDEQYF. Written as DNA, the CDR3 is TGTGCCAGCAGTGGCCGCCTAGACAGGGACGAGCAGTACTTC.

V usage is TRBV28 and J usage is TRBJ2-5; the D gene is possibly TRBD1 (6 bases). This CDR3 region has 13 residues. CDR1 is MDHEN and CDR2 is SYDVKM in the germline V gene. Trimming removed 5 bases at V and 3 bases at J, with 10 bases between. The DNA of the CDR3 is TGTGCCAGCAGTACCCCAGGGGAAGAGACCCAGTACTTC. Translated, it gives CASSTPGEETQYF.

This rearrangement joins TRBV12-5 to TRBJ2-5; D remains ambiguous. Germline loops: CDR1 LGHNT, CDR2 FRNRAP. The CDR3 totals 14 residues. V lost 4 bases, J lost 4 bases, and 13 bases lay in between. CDR3 DNA: TGTGCTAGTGGTTCTAACCGCTCAGGAGAGACCCAGTACTTC. Amino acid sequence: CASGSNRSGETQYF.

V is TRBV19 and J is TRBJ1-5, with D tentatively TRBD1 (5 bases). This CDR3 has 15 residues. V lost 9 bases, J lost 4 bases, and 19 bases lay in between. Germline-derived CDR1 and CDR2 are LNHDA and SQIVND (reference sequence). CDR3 in amino acids: CASNGPAGGNQPQHF. As DNA, the CDR3 is TGTGCCAGCAACGGACCGGCCGGGGGGAATCAGCCCCAGCATTTT.

The chain carries TRBV7-9 and TRBJ1-4; 7 bases fit TRBD1. Germline lookup yields CDR1 SEHNR and CDR2 FQNEAQ (reference sequence). This CDR3 spans 15 amino acids. The ends lost 1 base at V and 7 bases at J; junction bases unmatched: 6. The CDR3 spells CASSLDAGGLEKLFF. CDR3 bases: TGTGCCAGCAGCTTAGACGCAGGGGGTCTTGAAAAACTGTTTTTT.

J is TRBJ2-5 and V is TRBV4-2; D uncertain. The CDR3 loop spans 14 amino acids. Germline CDR1 LGHNA, CDR2 YNFKEQ. Trimming stripped 1 base from V and 4 bases from J, with 10 bases between. The DNA of the CDR3 is TGTGCCAGCAGCCAAGTCCGGGTCAGAGAGACCCAGTACTTC. This sequence encodes CASSQVRVRETQYF.

This clone was counted a single time. The chain has TRBV5-1 and TRBJ2-5; 16 bases are a match to TRBD2. Per the germline V gene, CDR1 is SGHRS and CDR2 is YFSETQ. The V and J ends lost 4 bases and 4 bases, in that order; junction bases with no gene match: 7. This CDR3 is built from 17 residues. CDR3 residues: CASSPGLAGGPAETQYF. As DNA, the CDR3 is TGCGCCAGCAGCCCGGGACTAGCGGGAGGGCCGGCAGAGACCCAGTACTTC.

In this sample, this clone turned up a few times. The chain employs TRBV18 and TRBJ2-1, with 7 nucleotides matching TRBD1. Germline CDR1 is KGHSH and CDR2 is LQKENI. V lost 0 bases and J lost 9; bases outside the gene matches: 5. The CDR3 sequence is 14 residues long. CDR3 coding DNA: TGTGCCAGCTCACCACCGACAGGGATTAGTGAGCAGTTCTTC. This sequence encodes CASSPPTGISEQFF.

Concerning this clone: Within the sample, other DNA sequences also encode this same CDR3. The V and J genes are TRBV19 and TRBJ1-1, with 7 bases identical to TRBD1. This CDR3 region has 12 residues. The germline CDR1 and CDR2 sequences are LNHDA and SQIVND (reference sequence). The V gene end was trimmed by 7 bases and the J gene end by 4 bases; junction bases not matched to a gene: 3. The CDR3 protein is CASKAGGTEAFF. CDR3 sequence (DNA): TGTGCCAGTAAAGCAGGGGGCACTGAAGCTTTCTTT.

The chain links TRBV7-6 to TRBJ1-3; D possibly corresponds to TRBD1 (6 bases). V lost 5 bases and J lost 3, with 8 bases in between. The germline CDR1 and CDR2 sequences are SGHVS and FNYEAQ. The CDR3 runs to 13 residues. CDR3 in DNA: TGTGCCAGCAGCCAGGACAGTGGAAACACCATATATTTT. It yields the protein CASSQDSGNTIYF.

This chain connects TRBV7-3 to TRBJ2-3; D unresolved. The germline CDR1 and CDR2 sequences are SGHTA and FQGTGA. CDR3 length: 14 residues. V lost 2 bases to trimming and J lost 6 bases, with 12 bases between them. CDR3 sequence reads: CASSLAVLEDTQYF. The DNA for the CDR3 is TGTGCCAGCAGCTTAGCGGTCCTAGAGGATACGCAGTATTTT.

This clone was seen only once. The chain combines TRBV5-5 with TRBJ1-4; D not certain. V lost 4 bases and J 0 bases, leaving 10 bases between the germline ends. Looked up from germline, CDR1 is SGHKS and CDR2 is YYEKEE (reference sequence). There are 15 residues in the CDR3. CDR3 sequence: CASSPTGATNEKLFF. The CDR3 nucleotides read TGTGCCAGCAGCCCCACCGGGGCAACTAATGAAAAACTGTTTTTT.

The rearrangement links TRBV15 to TRBJ1-4; 10 positions agree with TRBD1. The J segment lost 4 bases and the V segment lost 3 bases, leaving 2 bases of the junction unmatched. The CDR3 spans 15 residues. The germline V gene encodes CDR1 LNHNV and CDR2 YYDKDF (reference sequence). CDR3 region: CATSSRDRGNEKLFF. The DNA for the CDR3 is TGTGCCACCAGCAGTCGGGACAGGGGTAATGAAAAACTGTTTTTT.

This clone came up a few times. This sequence joins TRBV15 and TRBJ2-3, with 7 bases identical to TRBD2. J lost 7 bases, V lost 5 bases, and 18 bases had no gene match. The CDR3 sequence is 17 residues long. CDR1 and CDR2 from the germline V gene are LNHNV and YYDKDF (reference sequence). CDR3 sequence (DNA): TGTGCCACCAGCTCATCCACTTTTGCGGGAGCATTAAATACGCAGTATTTT. Protein product: CATSSSTFAGALNTQYF.

The chain couples TRBV6-7 to TRBJ2-3, with D unresolved. TRBV6-7 is an ORF for which the function is uncertain. CDR3 size: 11 residues. The CDR3 region has the DNA TGTCCCCAGCAGGTGTCAGATACGCAGTATTTT. It is translated as CPQQVSDTQYF.

The CDR3 loop reads CSVARDTGELFF. CDR3 bases: TGCAGCGTTGCGAGGGATACCGGGGAGCTGTTTTTT. The chain combines TRBV29-1 with TRBJ2-2; D may be TRBD2 (5 bases). The CDR3 loop spans 12 amino acids. The germline V gene encodes CDR1 SQVTM and CDR2 ANQGSEA. V shed 4 bases and J shed 5 bases, with 8 bases lying between them.

In its sample, this clone was seen a few times. The V call is TRBV27, the J call TRBJ1-5; D gene uncertain. CDR1 is MNHEY and CDR2 is SMNVEV in the germline V gene (reference sequence). V lost 6 bases, J lost 6 bases, and 15 bases lay in between. The CDR3 length is 14 residues. CDR3 loop: CASRTGGVIQPQHF. The CDR3 DNA is TGTGCCAGCAGGACCGGCGGGGTGATTCAGCCCCAGCATTTT.

The chain carries TRBV7-2 and TRBJ2-2; 9 bases line up with TRBD1. CDR3 length equals 17 residues. V was pared by 5 bases and J by 4 bases, with 11 bases of the junction left unmatched. Germline CDR1 and CDR2: SGHTA and FQGNSA. CDR3 DNA sequence: TGTGCCAGCAGCCTTACCGTCGGGACAGGGCGCACCGGGGAGCTGTTTTTT. Translation gives CASSLTVGTGRTGELFF.

The CDR3 spells CAWSAKEGPYEQYF. CDR3 DNA sequence: TGTGCCTGGAGTGCGAAGGAGGGCCCCTACGAGCAGTACTTC. The genes are TRBV30 and TRBJ2-7; maybe TRBD2 (6 bases). The CDR3 is 14 amino acids. V lost 1 base and J 2 bases, leaving 12 bases between the germline ends. Germline CDR1 is GTSNPN and CDR2 is SVGIG (reference sequence).

The gene calls are TRBV29-1 and TRBJ2-3, with no clear D. CDR1 and CDR2 (germline): SQVTM, ANQGSEA. The germline V and J ends were trimmed by 3 bases and 3 bases, with 16 bases remaining between them. There are 15 residues in the CDR3. CDR3 sequence reads: CSVEISSTSTDTQYF. The CDR3 nucleotides are TGCAGCGTTGAGATTAGCAGCACCTCGACAGATACGCAGTATTTT.

This clone appeared a few times. V is TRBV27 and J is TRBJ1-5; no clear D. Germline V CDR1 and CDR2: MNHEY, SMNVEV (reference sequence). The CDR3 length is 17 residues. V lost 1 base, J lost 1 base, and 14 bases lay in between. This CDR3 reads CASSLYFRGDSNQPQHF. The CDR3 DNA reads as TGTGCCAGCAGTTTATATTTCCGGGGAGACAGCAATCAGCCCCAGCATTTT.

The chain carries TRBV6-2 or TRBV6-3 and TRBJ1-1, with D hard to call. This CDR3 is 15 amino acids long. Trimming left V 5 bases short and J 1 base short, with 14 bases between. CDR1 and CDR2 (germline): MNHEY, SVGEGT. The CDR3 DNA follows: TGTGCCAGCAGTACCTCCGTGAACAGGAACACTGAAGCTTTCTTT. Its translation is CASSTSVNRNTEAFF.